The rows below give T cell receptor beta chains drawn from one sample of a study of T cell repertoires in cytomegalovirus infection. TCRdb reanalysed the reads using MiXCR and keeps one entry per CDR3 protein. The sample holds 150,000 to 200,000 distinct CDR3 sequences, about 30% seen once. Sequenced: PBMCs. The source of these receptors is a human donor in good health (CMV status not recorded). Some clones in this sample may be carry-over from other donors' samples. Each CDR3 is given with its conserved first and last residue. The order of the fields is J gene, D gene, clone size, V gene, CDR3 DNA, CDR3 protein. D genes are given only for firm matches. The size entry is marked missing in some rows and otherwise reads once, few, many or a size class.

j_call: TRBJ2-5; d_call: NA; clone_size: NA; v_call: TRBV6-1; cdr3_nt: TGTGCCAGCAGTCGCCCGGCCAGCGGCGAACCGGGCTCGGGAGAGACCCAGTACTTC; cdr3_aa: CASSRPASGEPGSGETQYF
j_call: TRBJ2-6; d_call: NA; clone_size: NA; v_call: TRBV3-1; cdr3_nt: TGTGCCAGCAGCCAAGCGGCCTCTGGGGCCAACGTCCTGACTTTC; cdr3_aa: CASSQAASGANVLTF
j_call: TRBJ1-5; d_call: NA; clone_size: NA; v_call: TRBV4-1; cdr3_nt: TGCGCCAGCAGCCAAGGGCGAAGGGGATGGGGCAATCAGCCCCAGCATTTT; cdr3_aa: CASSQGRRGWGNQPQHF
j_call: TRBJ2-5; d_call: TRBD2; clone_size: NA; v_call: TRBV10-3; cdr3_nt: TGTGCCATCACCTCCGGGACTAGCGGGACTCACCAAGAGACCCAGTACTTC; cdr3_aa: CAITSGTSGTHQETQYF
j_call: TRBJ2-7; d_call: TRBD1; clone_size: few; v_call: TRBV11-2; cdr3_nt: TGTGCCAGCAGCTTAGTGAGACAGGGGGAGGCCTACGAGCAGTACTTC; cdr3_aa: CASSLVRQGEAYEQYF
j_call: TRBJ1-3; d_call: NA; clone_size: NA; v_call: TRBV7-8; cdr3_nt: TGTGCCAGCAGCTTAGCGGGGGGACGGATCTCTGGAAACACCATATATTTT; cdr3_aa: CASSLAGGRISGNTIYF
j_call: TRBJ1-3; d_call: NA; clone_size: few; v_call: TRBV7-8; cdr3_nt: TGTGCCAGCAGCTTAGCACGCCAGAGCTCTGGAAACACCATATATTTT; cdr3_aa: CASSLARQSSGNTIYF
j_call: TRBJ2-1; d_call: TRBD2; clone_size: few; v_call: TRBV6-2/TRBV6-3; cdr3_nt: TGTGCCAGCAGTTACTCCCGACTAGCGGGGGGCCCCTACAATGAGCAGTTCTTC; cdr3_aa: CASSYSRLAGGPYNEQFF
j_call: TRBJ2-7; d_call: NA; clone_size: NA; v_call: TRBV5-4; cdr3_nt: TGTGCCAGCAGCTTGGAGGGCGCCCTTTCCTACGAGCAGTACTTC; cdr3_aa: CASSLEGALSYEQYF
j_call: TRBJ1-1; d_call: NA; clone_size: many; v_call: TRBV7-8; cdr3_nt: TGTGCCAGCAGCTTAGTACCCCCGCGGGGAGGGTGGTTTCTTAACACTGAAGCTTTCTTT; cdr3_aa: CASSLVPPRGGWFLNTEAFF
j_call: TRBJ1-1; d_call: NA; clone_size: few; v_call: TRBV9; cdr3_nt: TGTGCCAGCAGCCCACCAGAGGGAACTGAAGCTTTCTTT; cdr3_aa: CASSPPEGTEAFF
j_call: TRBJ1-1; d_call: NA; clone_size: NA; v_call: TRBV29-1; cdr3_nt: TGCAGCACGAGAAGGGTGGCTGAAGCTTTCTTT; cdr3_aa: CSTRRVAEAFF
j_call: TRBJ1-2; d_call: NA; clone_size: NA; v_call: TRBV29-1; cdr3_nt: TGCAGCGCTGGGCAGAACGATGGAGGCTACACCTTC; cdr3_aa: CSAGQNDGGYTF
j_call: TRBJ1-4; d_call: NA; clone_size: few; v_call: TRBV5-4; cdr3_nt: TGTGCCAGCAGCACCGGGACGGCACCTAATGAAAAACTGTTTTTT; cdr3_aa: CASSTGTAPNEKLFF
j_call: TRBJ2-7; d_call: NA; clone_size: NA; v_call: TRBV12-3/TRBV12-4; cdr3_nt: TGTGCCAGCAGTTTAGGACTAGAACACTACGAGCAGTACTTC; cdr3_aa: CASSLGLEHYEQYF
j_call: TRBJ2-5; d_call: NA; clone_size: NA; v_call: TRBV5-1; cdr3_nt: TGCGCCAGCAGCCCGAGCGACCCGGAGACCCAGTACTTC; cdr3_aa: CASSPSDPETQYF
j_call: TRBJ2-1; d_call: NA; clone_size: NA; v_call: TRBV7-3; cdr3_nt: TGTGCCAGCAGCGTTCCGGGGAAGGCTCCCTACAATGAGCAGTTCTTC; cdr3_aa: CASSVPGKAPYNEQFF
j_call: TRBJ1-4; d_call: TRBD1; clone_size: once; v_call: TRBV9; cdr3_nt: TGTGCCAGCAGCGAGGGGACAGGGCGTAATGAAAAACTGTTTTTT; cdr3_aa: CASSEGTGRNEKLFF
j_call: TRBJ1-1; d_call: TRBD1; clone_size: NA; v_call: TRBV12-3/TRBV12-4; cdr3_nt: TGTGCCAGCAGTTTTGCAGGGGGCAACACTGAAGCTTTCTTT; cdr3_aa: CASSFAGGNTEAFF
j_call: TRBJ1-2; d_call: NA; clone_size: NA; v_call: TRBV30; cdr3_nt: TGTGCCTGGAGTCGACAGGACGGTGGCTACACCTTC; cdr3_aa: CAWSRQDGGYTF
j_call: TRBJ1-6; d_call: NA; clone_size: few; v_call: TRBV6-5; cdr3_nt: TGTGCCAGCAGAAAGCAGGATTCACCCCTCCACTTT; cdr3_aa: CASRKQDSPLHF
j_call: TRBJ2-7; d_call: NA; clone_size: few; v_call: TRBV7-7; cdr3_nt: TGTGCTAGCAGCTTAGCGCCAGGTTCCTCGGGCGAGCAGTACTTC; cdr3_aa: CASSLAPGSSGEQYF
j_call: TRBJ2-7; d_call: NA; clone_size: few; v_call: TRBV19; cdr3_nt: TGTGCCAGTAGCCAACGGAGCTTCGGGCTCCACGAGCAGTACTTC; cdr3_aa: CASSQRSFGLHEQYF